What follows are 23 T cell receptor delta chains derived from one specimen sequenced in a study of gamma-delta T cells after stem cell transplantation. TCRdb re-analyzed the RT-PCR reads via CATT. This table has 5,000 to 7,500 delta-chain clones, 20% to 30% appearing once. The sequenced sample was gamma-delta T cells. All receptors come from a human donor. It is not recorded whose cells these are; they may come from a transplant donor.

This clone is classed as large. DNA for the CDR3: TGTGCCTGTGACACCGTTATAGCCGACGCCGCGGGCTCCTGGGACACCCGACAGATGTTTTTC. Translating gives CACDTVIADAAGSWDTRQMFF. The chain combines TRDV2 with TRDJ3, with no clear D. V was shortened by 0 bases and J by 0 bases, with 20 bases between the two germline ends. Germline V gene sequence: CDR1 GEAIGNYY, CDR2 EKD. The CDR3 has 21 amino acids.

In regard to this clone: A much larger clone is a single base away; this may be a read error. The rearrangement uses TRDV2 and TRDJ1; tentatively, D is TRDD3 (6 bases). V shed 2 bases and J shed 0 bases, with 15 bases lying between them. The germline CDR1 and CDR2 sequences are GEAIGNYY and EKD. The CDR3 extends over 16 amino acids. DNA of the CDR3: TGTGCCTGTGACATTGTAGGGGGAGGACACACCGATAAACTCATCTTT. This codes for CACDIVGGGHTDKLIF.

With regard to this clone: Mismatch with germline at one junction end may stem from a read error. This same CDR3 is encoded by further DNA sequences in the sample. CDR3 region: CACDTLLGATSLTDKLIF. The DNA for the CDR3 is TGTGCCTGCGACACGCTACTGGGGGCCACGAGCCTCACCGATAAACTCATCTTC. The J gene is TRDJ1, the V gene TRDV2, with 8 positions matching TRDD3. Germline loops: CDR1 GEAIGNYY, CDR2 EKD. This CDR3 comprises 18 residues.

This rearrangement joins TRDV3 to TRDJ1; 7 nucleotides line up with TRDD3. V was clipped by 2 bases and J by 0 bases; unmatched bases: 12. Germline CDR1 and CDR2: TVYSNPD and GDNSRS (reference sequence). The CDR3 is 16 residues long. The CDR3 reads CAFVKRGIPHTDKLIF. CDR3 nucleotides: TGTGCCTTTGTTAAACGCGGGATACCGCACACCGATAAACTCATCTTT.

This clone was seen a few times. The chain recombines TRDV2 with TRDJ1; TRDD3 matches 7 bases. The CDR3 has 16 residues. CDR1 and CDR2 (germline): GEAIGNYY, EKD. With V trimmed by 0 bases and J by 3 bases, 9 bases remained unmatched. Written as DNA, the CDR3 is TGTGCCTGTGACACCGTGGGGATAAAGGGGGCCGATAAACTCATCTTT. This gives the protein CACDTVGIKGADKLIF.

The V call is TRDV2, the J call TRDJ1; 11 nucleotides match TRDD3. The germline CDR1 and CDR2 sequences are GEAIGNYY and EKD. V lost 1 base, J lost 0 bases, and 6 bases stayed unmatched. The CDR3 totals 17 residues. Here the CDR3 DNA reads TGTGCCTGTGACACACTGGGGGATAGAGGAGACACCGATAAACTCATCTTT. It encodes CACDTLGDRGDTDKLIF.

This clone has more than one count but fewer than ten. CDR3 DNA sequence: TGTGCCTGTGACACCTTAAGCTCCTGGGACACCCGACAGATGTTTTTC. Its protein product is CACDTLSSWDTRQMFF. The chain combines TRDV2 with TRDJ3; D unresolved. This CDR3 comprises 16 residues. Germline lookup yields CDR1 GEAIGNYY and CDR2 EKD. The V and J ends lost 0 bases and 0 bases respectively, with 5 bases between them.

With regard to this clone: This likely came from a read error, as a far larger clone is one base away. Other nucleotide sequences from this sample produce the same CDR3. The chain recombines TRDV2 with TRDJ1; 7 nucleotides align to TRDD3. The germline V gene encodes CDR1 GEAIGNYY and CDR2 EKD. V lost 0 bases, J lost 0 bases, and 24 bases stayed unmatched. The CDR3 has 22 residues. The CDR3 reads CACDTLPHYLGALPGYTDKLIF. DNA for the CDR3: TGTGCCTGTGACACCCTTCCCCATTACCTGGGGGCCCTACCCGGGTACACCGATAAACTCATCTTT.

This clone came up a few times. In DNA, the CDR3 is TGTGCCTGTGACATTCTGGGGGATACGAGGGGTGCAGGGACCGATAAACTCATCTTT. Protein sequence: CACDILGDTRGAGTDKLIF. The rearrangement uses TRDV2 and TRDJ1; 12 nucleotides align to TRDD3. Trimming cost V 2 bases and J 2 bases; bases outside gene matches: 14. Germline V gene lookup returns CDR1 GEAIGNYY and CDR2 EKD. CDR3 length: 19 residues.

On this clone: A read error may be the cause here, since a much bigger clone is one base away. The chain joins TRDV2 to TRDJ1, with 10 nucleotides matching TRDD3. The CDR3 consists of 17 residues. Per the germline V gene, CDR1 is GEAIGNYY and CDR2 is EKD. CDR3 sequence reads: CACGTLSTGGFTDKLIF. The CDR3 DNA follows: TGTGCCTGTGGCACCCTTTCTACTGGGGGATTCACCGATAAACTCATCTTT.

On this clone itself: Just one base apart from a much larger clone, this may be a read error. The chain has TRDV2 and TRDJ1; TRDD1 might be the D (5 bases). Germline V gene data show CDR1 as GEAIGNYY and CDR2 as EKD. The CDR3 loop spans 13 amino acids. V was shortened by 2 bases and J by 1 base, with 7 bases between the two germline ends. CDR3 sequence: CACDRIGTDKLIF. CDR3 DNA sequence: TGTGCCTGTGACAGAATAGGCACCGATAAACTCATCTTT.

Details on this clone: The junction differs from germline at one of its ends, possibly a read error. V usage is TRAV29/DV5 and J usage is TRDJ4, with D possibly TRDD2 on 7 matching bases. The CDR3 spans 17 residues. CDR1 NSMFDY and CDR2 ISSIKDK come from the germline V gene. For the CDR3, the DNA is TGTGCAGCAAGCACGACTTTCACCTTCCTCCGGGGGAGGTCTCTCCATTTC. This encodes CAASTTFTFLRGRSLHF.

This clone was recorded a few times. V is TRDV2 and J is TRDJ1, with D tentatively TRDD3 (6 bases). This CDR3 comprises 18 residues. Germline V gene data show CDR1 as GEAIGNYY and CDR2 as EKD. With 2 bases removed from V and 3 bases from J, the gap between germline ends came to 24 bases. CDR3: CACDKLETGGEVADKLIF. CDR3 DNA: TGTGCCTGTGACAAACTGGAGACCGGGGGGGAGGTCGCCGATAAACTCATCTTT.

This clone has more than one count but fewer than ten. The same CDR3 is also encoded by other DNA sequences in this sample. The CDR3 protein is CACDTVSGDKYWGIPPPPDKLIF. CDR3 DNA: TGTGCCTGTGACACCGTTTCGGGGGATAAGTACTGGGGGATACCTCCGCCCCCCGATAAACTCATCTTT. The V gene is TRDV2, the J gene TRDJ1, with 12 bases matching TRDD3. Germline V CDR1 and CDR2: GEAIGNYY, EKD. V lost 0 bases, J lost 3 bases, and 25 bases stayed unmatched. The CDR3 extends over 23 amino acids.

The CDR3: CACDTSPLWGPTGYAWDTRQMFF. In nucleotides, the CDR3 is TGTGCCTGTGACACCTCACCTCTCTGGGGGCCAACGGGCTACGCCTGGGACACCCGACAGATGTTTTTC. The chain uses TRDV2 and TRDJ3, with 7 bases aligning to TRDD3. The germline CDR1 and CDR2 sequences are GEAIGNYY and EKD. The V and J ends lost 0 bases and 2 bases, in that order; junction bases with no gene match: 21. This CDR3 spans 23 amino acids.

The chain recombines TRDV2 with TRDJ3, with unresolved D. The ends were cut back, 1 base at V and 4 bases at J, with 10 bases in the middle. This CDR3 is built from 16 residues. Germline V CDR1 and CDR2: GEAIGNYY, EKD. This CDR3 is CACDTLNSWDTRQMFF. CDR3 coding DNA: TGTGCCTGTGACACTCTTAACTCGTGGGACACCCGACAGATGTTTTTC.

This clone counts as medium-sized. The chain links TRDV3 to TRDJ1; 8 bases are shared with TRDD3. CDR3 length: 12 amino acids. Losses at the gene ends were 4 bases for V and 8 bases for J; bases not matched to a gene: 9. In germline, CDR1 is TVYSNPD, CDR2 GDNSRS (reference sequence). CDR3 region: CASGIRLSKLIF. CDR3 DNA: TGTGCCTCCGGGATACGCCTATCGAAACTCATCTTT.

V usage is TRDV2 and J usage is TRDJ1; maybe TRDD3 (5 bases). Germline V gene sequence: CDR1 GEAIGNYY, CDR2 EKD. With 4 bases removed from V and 3 bases from J, the gap between germline ends came to 38 bases. The CDR3 has 22 residues. The CDR3 nucleotides are TGTGCCTGTGATCGGCTCCCGGGGTACGACGGGGGTAGGTCCCATGGTCCCGATAAACTCATCTTT. Translated: CACDRLPGYDGGRSHGPDKLIF.

The chain combines TRDV2 with TRDJ1, with TRDD3 identical over 7 bases. With 0 bases clipped from V and 0 bases from J, the junction kept 3 bases outside the gene matches. Germline CDR1 GEAIGNYY, CDR2 EKD. There are 15 residues in the CDR3. The CDR3 region has the DNA TGTGCCTGTGACACCGTTGGGATACACACCGATAAACTCATCTTT. Its protein is CACDTVGIHTDKLIF.

This clone is labeled as medium-sized. The V call is TRDV2, the J call TRDJ1; perhaps TRDD3 as D (6 bases). Looked up from germline, CDR1 is GEAIGNYY and CDR2 is EKD. V was trimmed by 1 base and J by 2 bases, leaving 19 bases between them. This CDR3 region has 17 residues. Here the CDR3 reads CACDTMGGTTATDKLIF. The CDR3 bases are TGTGCCTGTGACACAATGGGGGGGACGACAGCGACCGATAAACTCATCTTT.

CDR3 sequence: CACDTGEGTPRLSWSSWDTRQMFF. The DNA for the CDR3 is TGTGCCTGTGACACCGGGGAAGGTACTCCACGCTTAAGTTGGAGCTCCTGGGACACCCGACAGATGTTTTTC. V usage is TRDV2 and J usage is TRDJ3, with D possibly TRDD3 on 5 matching bases. The V end was cut by 0 bases, the J end by 0 bases, with 29 bases between. Per the germline V gene, CDR1 is GEAIGNYY and CDR2 is EKD. This CDR3 is built from 24 residues.

In its sample, this clone ranks as medium-sized. A read error may produce the germline difference seen at one junction end. The chain combines TRDV1 with TRDJ1; no clear D. The CDR3 extends over 12 amino acids. Germline CDR1 is TSWWSYY and CDR2 is QGS. Written as DNA, the CDR3 is TGTGCTCTTGGGGAAAATACCGGTAAACTCATCTTT. As protein: CALGENTGKLIF.

V is TRDV2 and J is TRDJ1; 9 positions match TRDD3. V shed 3 bases, J shed 3 bases, and the junction held 31 bases outside the gene matches. From germline, CDR1 is GEAIGNYY and CDR2 EKD. The CDR3 totals 23 residues. The CDR3 sequence: CACDPLHLIRDQLGDQYADKLIF. For the CDR3, the DNA is TGTGCCTGTGACCCCCTCCACCTCATTCGGGATCAACTGGGGGACCAGTACGCCGATAAACTCATCTTT.